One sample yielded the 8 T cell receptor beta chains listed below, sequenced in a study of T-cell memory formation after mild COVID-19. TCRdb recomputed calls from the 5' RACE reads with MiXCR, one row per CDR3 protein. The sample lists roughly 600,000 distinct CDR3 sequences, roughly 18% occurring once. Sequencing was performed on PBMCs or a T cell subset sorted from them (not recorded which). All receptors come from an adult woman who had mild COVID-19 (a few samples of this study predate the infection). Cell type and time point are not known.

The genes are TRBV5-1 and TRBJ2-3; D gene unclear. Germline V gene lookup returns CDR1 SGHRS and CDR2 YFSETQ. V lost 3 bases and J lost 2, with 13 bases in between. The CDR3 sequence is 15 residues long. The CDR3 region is CASSYTTSTTDTQYF. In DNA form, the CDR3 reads TGCGCCAGCAGCTACACCACCTCCACCACAGATACGCAGTATTTT.

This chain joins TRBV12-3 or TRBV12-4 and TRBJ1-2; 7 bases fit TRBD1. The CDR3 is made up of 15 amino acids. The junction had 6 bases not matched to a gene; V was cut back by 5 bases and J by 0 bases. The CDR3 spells CASSRWDRPNYGYTF. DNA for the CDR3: TGTGCCAGCAGTAGATGGGACAGACCTAACTATGGCTACACCTTC.

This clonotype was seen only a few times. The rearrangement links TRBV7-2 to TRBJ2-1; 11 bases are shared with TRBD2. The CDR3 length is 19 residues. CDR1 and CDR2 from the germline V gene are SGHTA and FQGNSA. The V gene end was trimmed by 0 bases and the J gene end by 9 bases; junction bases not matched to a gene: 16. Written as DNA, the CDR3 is TGTGCCAGCAGCTTAGCAGTCAACAGGGGTGGACTAGCGGGCGGTGAGCAGTTCTTC. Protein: CASSLAVNRGGLAGGEQFF.

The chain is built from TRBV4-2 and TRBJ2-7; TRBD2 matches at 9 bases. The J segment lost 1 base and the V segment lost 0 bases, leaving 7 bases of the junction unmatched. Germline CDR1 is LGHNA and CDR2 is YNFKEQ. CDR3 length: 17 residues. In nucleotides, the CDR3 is TGTGCCAGCAGCCAAGATCAGAAAGCGGGGGGTTCCTACGAGCAGTACTTC. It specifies CASSQDQKAGGSYEQYF.

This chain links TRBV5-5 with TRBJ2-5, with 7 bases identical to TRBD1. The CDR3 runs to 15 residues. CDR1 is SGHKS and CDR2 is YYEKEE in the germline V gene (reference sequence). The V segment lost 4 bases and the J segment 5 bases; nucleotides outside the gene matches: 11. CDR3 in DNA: TGTGCCAGCAGCGCCTACAGGGGAAGTCCTGAGACCCAGTACTTC. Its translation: CASSAYRGSPETQYF.

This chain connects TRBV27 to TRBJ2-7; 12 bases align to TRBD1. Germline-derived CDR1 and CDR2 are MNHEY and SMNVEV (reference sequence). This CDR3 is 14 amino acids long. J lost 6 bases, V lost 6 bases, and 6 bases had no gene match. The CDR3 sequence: CASRAWDRGREQYF. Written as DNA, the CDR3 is TGTGCCAGCAGAGCTTGGGACAGGGGGCGCGAGCAGTACTTC.

CDR3 amino acids: CASSHEREQYF. The CDR3, as DNA: TGTGCCAGCAGTCACGAGCGCGAGCAGTACTTC. The rearrangement links TRBV5-6 to TRBJ2-7; no clear D gene. Per the germline V gene, CDR1 is SGHDT and CDR2 is YYEEEE. The CDR3 has 11 residues. V lost 5 bases to trimming and J lost 6 bases, with 9 bases between them.

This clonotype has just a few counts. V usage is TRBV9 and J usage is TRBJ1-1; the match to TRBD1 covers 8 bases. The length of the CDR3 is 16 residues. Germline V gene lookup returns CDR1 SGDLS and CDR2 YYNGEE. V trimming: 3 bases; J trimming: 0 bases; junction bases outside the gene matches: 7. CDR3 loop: CASSDTRGQVNTEAFF. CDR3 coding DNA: TGTGCCAGCAGCGACACCCGGGGACAGGTGAACACTGAAGCTTTCTTT.